Below, 8 T cell receptor beta chains from the same sample are listed, as sequenced in a study of identical twins. TCRdb reprocessed the 5' RACE reads with MiXCR, giving one entry per CDR3 protein. The data hold nearly 900,000 distinct CDR3 sequences, with 10% to 15% observed a single time. This same sample was also part of a study on yellow fever vaccine responses in identical twins.

Sequences were obtained from PBMCs. These receptors all come from a woman aged 18 to 35 in good health.

V usage is TRBV11-2 and J usage is TRBJ2-7; perhaps D is TRBD1 or TRBD2 (5 bases each). Trimming pared 5 bases from V and 6 bases from J, leaving 26 bases between. The V gene's germline CDR1 is SGHAT and CDR2 FQNNGV. There are 17 residues in the CDR3. CDR3 loop: CASSLRGVPKEKGEQYV. CDR3 coding DNA: TGTGCCAGCAGCCTACGAGGGGTCCCGAAGGAAAAGGGCGAGCAGTACGTC.

The CDR3 bases are TGTGCCAGCAGCTTGGACAGTAAAAAACTGTTTTTT. Amino acids: CASSLDSKKLFF. J is TRBJ1-4 and V is TRBV5-4; no clear D. CDR3 length: 12 residues. Trimming cost V 0 bases and J 9 bases, with 6 bases left between them. Germline lookup yields CDR1 SGHNT and CDR2 YYREEE (reference sequence). Full variable domain (missing parts from reference TRBV5-4 and TRBJ1-4): ETGVTQSPTHLIKTRGQQVTLRCSSQSGHNTVSWYQQALGQGPQFIFQYYREEENGRGNFPPRFSGLQFPNYSSELNVNALELDDSALYLCASSLDSKKLFFGSGTQLSVL.

For this clonotype: Relative to the germline gene, one junction end is altered; a read error may explain this. The chain joins TRBV12-3 or TRBV12-4 to TRBJ1-2, with TRBD1 matching over 9 bases. CDR3 length: 14 amino acids. The DNA of the CDR3 is TGTGCCAGCAGGACAACCTCCGGGACAGGGTTTTTCGCCTTC. Protein: CASRTTSGTGFFAF.

This clonotype was counted ten times or more. The CDR3 spells CASSVVRGGGAGEIEQFF. The CDR3 bases are TGTGCCAGCAGCGTAGTCAGGGGCGGGGGAGCGGGAGAAATTGAGCAGTTCTTC. The V and J genes are TRBV9 and TRBJ2-1; TRBD2 matches at 8 bases. The germline CDR1 and CDR2 sequences are SGDLS and YYNGEE. V lost 0 bases and J lost 9; bases outside the gene matches: 17. There are 18 residues in the CDR3.

This clonotype was counted a few times. The chain is built from TRBV20-1 and TRBJ2-7, with 9 nucleotides matching TRBD2. The CDR3 contains 13 residues. With V trimmed by 4 bases and J by 4 bases, 5 bases remained unmatched. Germline V gives CDR1 DFQATT, CDR2 SNEGSKA (reference sequence). The CDR3 protein is CSAKAGGKYEQYV. The DNA for the CDR3 is TGCAGTGCTAAAGCGGGGGGAAAATACGAGCAGTACGTC.

The rearrangement joins TRBV15 to TRBJ1-5; unclear D gene. This CDR3 spans 14 amino acids. The V end was cut by 3 bases, the J end by 7 bases, with 13 bases between. CDR1 and CDR2 from the germline V gene are LNHNV and YYDKDF (reference sequence). The CDR3 coding sequence is TGTGCCACCAGCAGCCCCGCGGGGAAGCAGCCCCAGCATTTT. Protein product: CATSSPAGKQPQHF.

This clonotype has only a few counts. J is TRBJ1-1 and V is TRBV29-1; D is uncertain. Trimming stripped 1 base from V and 4 bases from J, with 10 bases between. Germline lookup yields CDR1 SQVTM and CDR2 ANQGSEA. The CDR3 loop spans 13 amino acids. CDR3 sequence (DNA): TGCAGCGTTGAAGTTCAGTCGAGCACTGAAGCTTTCTTT. It encodes CSVEVQSSTEAFF.

The gene calls are TRBV4-1 and TRBJ2-1, with 10 bases fitting TRBD1. The CDR3 is 17 amino acids. Germline V lookup: CDR1 MGHRA, CDR2 YSYEKL. V trimming: 0 bases; J trimming: 5 bases; junction bases outside the gene matches: 7. In nucleotides, the CDR3 is TGCGCCAGCAGCCAAGATAGGGGGACAGGGGTGAACAATGAGCAGTTCTTC. Protein product: CASSQDRGTGVNNEQFF.